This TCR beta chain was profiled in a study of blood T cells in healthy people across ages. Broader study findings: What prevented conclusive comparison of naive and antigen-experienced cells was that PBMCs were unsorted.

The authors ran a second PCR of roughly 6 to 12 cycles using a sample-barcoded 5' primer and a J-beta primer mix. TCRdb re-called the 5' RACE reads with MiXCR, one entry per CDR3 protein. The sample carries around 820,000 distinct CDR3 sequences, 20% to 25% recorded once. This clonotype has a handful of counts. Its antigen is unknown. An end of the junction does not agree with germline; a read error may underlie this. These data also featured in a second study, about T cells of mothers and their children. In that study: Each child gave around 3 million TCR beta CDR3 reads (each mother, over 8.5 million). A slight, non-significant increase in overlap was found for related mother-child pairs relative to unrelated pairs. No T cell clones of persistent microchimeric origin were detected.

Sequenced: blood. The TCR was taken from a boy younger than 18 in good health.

CDR3 in DNA: TGCGCCAGCAGCCAATCAAGGGGCGTCGGGAACATTCAGTACTTC. This sequence encodes CASSQSRGVGNIQYF. The rearrangement uses TRBV23-1 and TRBJ2-4; D is possibly TRBD1 (5 bases). TRBV23-1 is noted as an ORF with a role that remains uncertain. The CDR3 covers 15 residues.